This T cell receptor (beta chain) was recorded in a study of T cell responses to AZD1222 COVID-19 vaccine. Profiled with immunoSEQ multiplex PCR; TCRdb holds only in-frame clones, not every one. Here the sample spans more than 150,000 clones, more than 80% being singletons. Germline lookup yields CDR1 SGHTA and CDR2 FQGNSA. The CDR3 sequence is 14 residues long. This clone was recorded a few times. A junction end diverges from the germline sequence, so it may reflect a read error. The sequence was collected from an adult in good health. The rearrangement links TRBV7-2 to TRBJ2-5; 9 bases are a match to TRBD2. The sequences come from peripheral blood, collected on day 0 of AZD1222 vaccination. CDR3 amino acids: CASSLAGAQETQYF. The DNA of the CDR3 is TGTGCCAGCAGTTTAGCGGGGGCCCAAGAGACCCAGTACTTC.